Given below is one TCR beta chain in context. This clonotype occurred many times. Its antigen is currently not known. Qualities for individual bases were not recorded, and no much larger clone is one base off. The library was obtained by 5' RACE. Sequencing used an Illumina HiSeq 2500. A second roughly 7 to 11 cycle PCR used a sample-barcoded 5' primer and a J-beta primer mix. A template-switch 5' adaptor carrying 12 random nucleotides introduced a unique molecular identifier onto each TCR beta cDNA molecule. Each sample yielded at least 3 million CDR3-containing paired-end reads. All of the RNA was converted into first-strand cDNA using the Mint cDNA synthesis kit, with a TRBC-specific oligonucleotide serving as the primer. Following uracil-DNA glycosylase treatment, a first 18-cycle PCR with universal primers M1SS and BC2_uni_R was performed on all cDNA. In the paper's pipeline: Each sample was normalized by randomly selecting 1 million high-quality reads, each carrying a distinct molecular identifier. Instead of being binned into consensus sequences, reads that shared molecular identifiers were thrown out. MiTCR, set to a Q25 quality threshold and the strictest error-elimination algorithm, was used for CDR3 identification, clonotype clustering and error correction. A nonparametric unseen species model with Euler transformation was used to estimate lower-bound total TCR beta diversity. TCRdb handled the public reads itself, with Q25 trimming in fastp and clone calling in MiXCR, and kept productive beta chains. Every CDR3 protein is listed once, alongside the most common genes and DNA of its rows. These V and J calls are TCRdb output, not the study's own analysis. This sample gives about 930,000 distinct CDR3 sequences in total; around 29% of them show up just once. The top ten clonotypes cover roughly 10% of the sample.

Donors were roughly 40 systemically healthy Caucasian individuals from Russia aged roughly 6 to 95 years. Roughly 10 milliliters of peripheral blood were collected from each donor into EDTA-treated Vacutainer tubes. Ficoll-Paque density-gradient centrifugation was used to isolate PBMCs, with at least 6 million obtained per sample. Trizol reagent was used to extract total RNA from PBMCs, with at least 5.5 micrograms per sample. Naive CD45RAhigh/CD27high T cell percentages were measured by flow cytometry on a PBMC aliquot from every donor. The sample belongs to a study of blood T cells in healthy people across ages (dated by TCRdb to between 2015 and 2016). General notes on the study: In model experiments, template switching captured roughly one uniquely barcoded TCR beta cDNA molecule for every two T cells. Using the same blood draw, the study looked at two additional independent replicas of 1 million unique cDNA reads for two donors, one aged 18 to 29 and the other aged 80 or older. Four age groups were formed from the donors: young (average about 17 years), middle-aged (approximately 42), aged (roughly 58) and long-lived (82). To track age-related changes in TCR beta repertoire diversity, the study relied on deep sequencing normalized with unique cDNA molecular identifiers. Overall study outcomes, separate from this receptor: Estimates of total diversity from one million sequenced T cells were regarded as lower bounds and underestimates. Since profiling was done on bulk unsorted PBMCs, naive and antigen-experienced compartments could not be conclusively compared. Compared with the aged group, the long-lived group had more naive CD4+ T cells, fewer expanded clones and increased TCR diversity, suggesting age selection. Donor CMV infection status was unknown, potentially confounding age-related changes in expanded clonotypes. There was a strong correlation between observed TCR beta diversity and the percentage of naive T cells measured by flow cytometry. As age increased, observed TCR beta diversity per million T cells dropped in a roughly linear way, and a significant reduction was already evident by age 40.

Between the V and J ends, shortened by 5 bases and 1 base respectively, the junction contains 9 bases. CDR1 and CDR2 are drawn from the germline V gene: SGHTA, FQGNSA. Taken from cysteine to phenylalanine, the CDR3 has 15 residues. The read is trimmed to its CDR3 DNA, 45 bases read in frame from base 1. This sample also belongs to another study, concerning T cells of mothers and their children. In that second paper, the authors write: Nine systemically healthy Caucasian individuals served as donors, namely three mothers together with their six children. cDNA synthesis used all of the extracted RNA, with about 1.5 ug of RNA in each 15 ul reaction. In the second PCR, the M1S primer added sample barcodes and 2-4 random nucleotides. Each mother yielded over 8 million TCR beta CDR3 reads and each child roughly 3 million reads. In both related and unrelated pairs, thymic selection shapes the output of TCR recombination in a similar way, with inherited differences having only a minor effect. Normalized repertoire overlap was always found to be slightly, but never significantly, higher in related mother-child pairs than in unrelated mother-child pairs. No persistent microchimeric T cell clones were found, with a detection sensitivity of approximately 100 clones per million clonotypes. In the study, deep NGS was used to compare the TCR beta repertoires of mothers and children, and features distinguishing related mother-child pairs from unrelated individuals were sought. Mothers averaged roughly 40 +/- 4 years of age and children averaged around 10 +/- 4 years. After adapter ligation was performed with NEBNext reagents, the libraries were sequenced on an Illumina HiSeq 2000 with 100+100 nt paired-end reads. To prevent cross-contamination, the mother and child libraries were prepared a month apart and were sequenced in separate runs. Each donor had between roughly 450,000 and 2,300,000 distinct TCR beta clonotypes identified. Naive TCR beta clonotypes were estimated from low-frequency clonotypes matched to each donor's FACS-determined naive share, without sorting.

The receptor's source is a woman between 40 and 55 years old in good health. The rearrangement combines TRBV7-2 with TRBJ2-6, with the D gene not confidently named. The specimen was blood. This receptor has the CDR3 CASSPWLSGANVLTF. The DNA reads TGTGCCAGCAGCCCGTGGTTGTCTGGGGCCAACGTCCTGACTTTC.